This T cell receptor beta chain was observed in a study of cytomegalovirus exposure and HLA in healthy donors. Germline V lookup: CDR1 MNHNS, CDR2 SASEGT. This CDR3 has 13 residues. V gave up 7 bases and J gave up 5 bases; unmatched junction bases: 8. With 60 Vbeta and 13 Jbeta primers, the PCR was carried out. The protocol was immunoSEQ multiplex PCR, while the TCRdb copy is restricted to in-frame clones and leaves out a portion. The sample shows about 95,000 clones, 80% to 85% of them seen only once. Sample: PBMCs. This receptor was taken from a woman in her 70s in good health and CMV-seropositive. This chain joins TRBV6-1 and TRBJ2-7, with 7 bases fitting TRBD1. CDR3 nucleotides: TGTGCCAGCACCCCGACAGGGATCAACGAGCAGTACTTC. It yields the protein CASTPTGINEQYF.